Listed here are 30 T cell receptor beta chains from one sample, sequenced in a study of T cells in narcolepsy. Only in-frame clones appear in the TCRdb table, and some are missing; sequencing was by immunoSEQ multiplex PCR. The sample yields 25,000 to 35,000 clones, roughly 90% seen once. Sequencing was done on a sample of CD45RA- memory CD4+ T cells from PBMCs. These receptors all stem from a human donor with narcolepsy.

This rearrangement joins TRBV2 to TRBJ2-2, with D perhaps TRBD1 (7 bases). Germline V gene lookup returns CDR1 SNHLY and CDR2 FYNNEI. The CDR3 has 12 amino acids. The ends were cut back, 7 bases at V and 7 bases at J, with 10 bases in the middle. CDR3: CASIQGGGELFF. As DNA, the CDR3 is TGTGCCAGCATTCAGGGGGGCGGGGAGCTGTTTTTT.

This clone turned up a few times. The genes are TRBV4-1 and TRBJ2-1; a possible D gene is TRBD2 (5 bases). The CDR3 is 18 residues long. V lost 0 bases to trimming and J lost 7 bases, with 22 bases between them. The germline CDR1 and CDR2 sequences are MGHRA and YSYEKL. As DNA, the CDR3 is TGCGCCAGCAGCCAAGAGGGCCCCCGCGGCCGTAGAGGGAATGAGCAGTTCTTC. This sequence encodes CASSQEGPRGRRGNEQFF.

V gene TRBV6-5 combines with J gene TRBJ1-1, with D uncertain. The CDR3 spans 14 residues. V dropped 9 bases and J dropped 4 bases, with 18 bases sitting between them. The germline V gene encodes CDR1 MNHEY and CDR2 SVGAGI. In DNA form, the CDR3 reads TGTGCCAGTCGTATTACAGATAGGGTCACTGAAGCTTTCTTT. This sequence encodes CASRITDRVTEAFF.

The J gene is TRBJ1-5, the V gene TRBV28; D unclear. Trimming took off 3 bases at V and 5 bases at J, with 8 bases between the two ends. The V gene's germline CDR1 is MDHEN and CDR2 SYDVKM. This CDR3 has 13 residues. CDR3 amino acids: CASSLGNHQPQHF. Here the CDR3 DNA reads TGTGCCAGCAGTTTGGGGAATCATCAGCCCCAGCATTTT.

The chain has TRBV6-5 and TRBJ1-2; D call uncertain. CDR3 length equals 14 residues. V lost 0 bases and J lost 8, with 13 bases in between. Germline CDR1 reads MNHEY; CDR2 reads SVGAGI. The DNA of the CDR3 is TGTGCCAGCAGTTACTCGGGGAGTCTGGGGGGCTACACCTTC. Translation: CASSYSGSLGGYTF.

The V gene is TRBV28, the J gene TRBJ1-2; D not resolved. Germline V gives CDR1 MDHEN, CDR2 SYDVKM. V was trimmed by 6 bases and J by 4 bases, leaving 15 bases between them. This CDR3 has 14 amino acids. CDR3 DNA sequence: TGTGCCAGCAGCTTAACTGGACCTACCTATGGCTACACCTTC. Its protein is CASSLTGPTYGYTF.

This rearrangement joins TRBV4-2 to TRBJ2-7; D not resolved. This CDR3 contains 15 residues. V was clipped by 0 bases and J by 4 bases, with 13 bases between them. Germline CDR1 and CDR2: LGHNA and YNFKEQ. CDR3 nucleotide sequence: TGTGCCAGCAGCCAAGAGGGGTCGGAGATTTACGAGCAGTACTTC. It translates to CASSQEGSEIYEQYF.

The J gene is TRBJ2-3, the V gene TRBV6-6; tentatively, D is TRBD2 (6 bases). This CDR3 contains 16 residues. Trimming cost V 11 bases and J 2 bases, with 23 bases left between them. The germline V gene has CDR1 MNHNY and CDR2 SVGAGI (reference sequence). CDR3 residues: CARYPRESLSTDTQYF. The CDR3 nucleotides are TGTGCCCGGTACCCCCGGGAGTCCTTATCCACAGATACGCAGTATTTT.

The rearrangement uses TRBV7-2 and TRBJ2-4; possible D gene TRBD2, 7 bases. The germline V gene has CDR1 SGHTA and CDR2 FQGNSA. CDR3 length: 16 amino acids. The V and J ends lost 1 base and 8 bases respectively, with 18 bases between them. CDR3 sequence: CASSLEVGQGRDIQYF. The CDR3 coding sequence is TGTGCCAGCAGCTTAGAAGTAGGCCAGGGGAGGGACATTCAGTACTTC.

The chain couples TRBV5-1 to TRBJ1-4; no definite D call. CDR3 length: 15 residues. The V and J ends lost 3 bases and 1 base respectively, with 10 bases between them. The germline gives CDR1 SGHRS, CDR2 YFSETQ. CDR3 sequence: CASSYSGQTNEKLFF. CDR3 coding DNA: TGCGCCAGCAGCTACTCAGGTCAAACTAATGAAAAACTGTTTTTT. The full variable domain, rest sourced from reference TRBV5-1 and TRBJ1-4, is KAGVTQTPRYLIKTRGQQVTLSCSPISGHRSVSWYQQTPGQGLQFLFEYFSETQRNKGNFPGRFSGRQFSNSRSEMNVSTLELGDSALYLCASSYSGQTNEKLFFGSGTQLSVL.

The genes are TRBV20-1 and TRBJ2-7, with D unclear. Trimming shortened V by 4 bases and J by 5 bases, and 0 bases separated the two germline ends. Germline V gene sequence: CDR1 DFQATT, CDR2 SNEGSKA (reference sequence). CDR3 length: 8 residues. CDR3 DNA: TGCAGTGCTAACGAGCAGTACTTC. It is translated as CSANEQYF.

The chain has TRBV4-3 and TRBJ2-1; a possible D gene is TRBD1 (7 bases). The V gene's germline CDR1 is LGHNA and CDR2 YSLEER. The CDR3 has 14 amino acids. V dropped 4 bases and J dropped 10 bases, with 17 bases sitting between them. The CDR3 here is CASSLSPGGKEQFF. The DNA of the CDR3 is TGCGCCAGCAGCCTCTCCCCAGGGGGGAAGGAGCAGTTCTTC.

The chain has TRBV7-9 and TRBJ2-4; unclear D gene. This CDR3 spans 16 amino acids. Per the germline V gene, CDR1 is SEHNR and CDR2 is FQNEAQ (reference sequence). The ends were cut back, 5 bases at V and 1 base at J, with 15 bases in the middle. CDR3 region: CASSPLSGWAKNIQYF. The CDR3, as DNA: TGTGCCAGCAGCCCTCTCTCCGGGTGGGCCAAAAACATTCAGTACTTC.

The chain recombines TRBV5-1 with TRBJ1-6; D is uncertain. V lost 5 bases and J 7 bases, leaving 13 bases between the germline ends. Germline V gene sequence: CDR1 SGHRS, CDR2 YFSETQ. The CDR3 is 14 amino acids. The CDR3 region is CASSPSTVNSPLHF. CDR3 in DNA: TGCGCCAGCAGTCCTTCCACCGTCAATTCACCCCTCCACTTT.

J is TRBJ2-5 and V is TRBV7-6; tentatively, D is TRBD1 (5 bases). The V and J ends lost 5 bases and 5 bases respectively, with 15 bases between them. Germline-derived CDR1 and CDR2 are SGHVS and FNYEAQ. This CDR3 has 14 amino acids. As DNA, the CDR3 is TGTGCCAGCAGCCTCTACCAAAAGGGGGAGACCCAGTACTTC. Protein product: CASSLYQKGETQYF.

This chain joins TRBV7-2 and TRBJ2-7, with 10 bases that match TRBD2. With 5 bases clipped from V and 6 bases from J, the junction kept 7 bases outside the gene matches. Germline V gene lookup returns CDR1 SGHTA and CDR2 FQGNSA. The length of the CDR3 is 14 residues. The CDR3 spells CASSALAGRSEQYF. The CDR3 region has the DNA TGTGCCAGCAGCGCACTAGCGGGGCGGTCCGAGCAGTACTTC.

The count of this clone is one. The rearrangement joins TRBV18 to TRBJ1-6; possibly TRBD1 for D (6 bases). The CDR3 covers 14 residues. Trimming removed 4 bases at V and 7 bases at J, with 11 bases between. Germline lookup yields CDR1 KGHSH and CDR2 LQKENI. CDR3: CASSLGGGNSPLHF. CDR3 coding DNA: TGTGCCAGCTCACTGGGAGGGGGGAATTCACCCCTCCACTTT.

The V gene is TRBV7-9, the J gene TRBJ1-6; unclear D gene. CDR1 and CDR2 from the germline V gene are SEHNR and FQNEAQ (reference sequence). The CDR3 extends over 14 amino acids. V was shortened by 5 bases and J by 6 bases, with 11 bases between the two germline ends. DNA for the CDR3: TGTGCCAGCAGCCAAACTACAGTTAATTCACCCCTCCACTTT. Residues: CASSQTTVNSPLHF.

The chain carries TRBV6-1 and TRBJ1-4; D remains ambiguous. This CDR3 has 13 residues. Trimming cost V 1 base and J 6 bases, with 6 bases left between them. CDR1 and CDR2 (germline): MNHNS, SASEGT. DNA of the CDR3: TGTGCCAGCAGTGAAGGGTCCGATGAAAAACTGTTTTTT. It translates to CASSEGSDEKLFF.

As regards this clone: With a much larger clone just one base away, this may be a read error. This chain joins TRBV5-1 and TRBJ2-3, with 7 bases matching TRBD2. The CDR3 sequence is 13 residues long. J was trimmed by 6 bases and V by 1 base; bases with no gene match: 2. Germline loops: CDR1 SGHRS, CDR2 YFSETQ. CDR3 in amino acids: CASSLRGEDTQYF. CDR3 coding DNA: TGCGCCAGCAGCTTGCGGGGGGAGGATACGCAGTATTTT.

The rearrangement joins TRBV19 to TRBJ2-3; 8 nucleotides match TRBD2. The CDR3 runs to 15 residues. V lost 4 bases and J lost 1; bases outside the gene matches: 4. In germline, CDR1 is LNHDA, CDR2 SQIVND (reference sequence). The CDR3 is CASSKRREGTDTQYF. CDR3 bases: TGTGCCAGTAGTAAGCGGCGGGAGGGCACAGATACGCAGTATTTT.

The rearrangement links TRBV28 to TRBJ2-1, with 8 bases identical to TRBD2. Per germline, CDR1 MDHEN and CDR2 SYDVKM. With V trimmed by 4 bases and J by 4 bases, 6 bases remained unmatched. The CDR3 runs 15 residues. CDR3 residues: CASSSLSGDYNEQFF. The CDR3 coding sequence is TGTGCCAGCAGTTCCCTTAGCGGGGATTACAATGAGCAGTTCTTC.

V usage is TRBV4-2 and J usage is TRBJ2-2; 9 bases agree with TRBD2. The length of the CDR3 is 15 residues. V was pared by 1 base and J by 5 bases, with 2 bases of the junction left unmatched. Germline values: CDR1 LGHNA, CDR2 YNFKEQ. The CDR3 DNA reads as TGTGCCAGCAGCCAAGGTAGCGGGAGTACCGGGGAGCTGTTTTTT. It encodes CASSQGSGSTGELFF.

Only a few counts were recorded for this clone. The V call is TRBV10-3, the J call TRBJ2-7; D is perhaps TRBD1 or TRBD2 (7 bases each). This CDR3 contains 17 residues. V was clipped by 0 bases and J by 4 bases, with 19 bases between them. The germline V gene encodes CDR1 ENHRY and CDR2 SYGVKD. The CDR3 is CAISESTGILGGYEQYF. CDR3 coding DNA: TGTGCCATCAGTGAGTCGACAGGGATATTGGGGGGGTACGAGCAGTACTTC.

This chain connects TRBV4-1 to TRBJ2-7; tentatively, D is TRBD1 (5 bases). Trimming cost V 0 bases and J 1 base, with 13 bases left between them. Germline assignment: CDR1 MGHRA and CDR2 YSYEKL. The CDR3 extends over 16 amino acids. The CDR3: CASSQDPQAESYEQYF. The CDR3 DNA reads TGCGCCAGCAGCCAAGATCCACAGGCGGAATCCTACGAGCAGTACTTC.

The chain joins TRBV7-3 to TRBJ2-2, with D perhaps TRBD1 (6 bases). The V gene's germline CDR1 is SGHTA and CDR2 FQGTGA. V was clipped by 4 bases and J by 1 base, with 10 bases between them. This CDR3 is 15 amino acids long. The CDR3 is CASSSIGGNTGELFF. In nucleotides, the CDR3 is TGTGCCAGCAGCTCCATAGGGGGGAACACCGGGGAGCTGTTTTTT.

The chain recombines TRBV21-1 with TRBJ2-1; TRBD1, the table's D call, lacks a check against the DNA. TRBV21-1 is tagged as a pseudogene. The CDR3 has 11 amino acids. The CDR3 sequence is CAKQGGGEQFF. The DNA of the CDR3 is TGTGCCAAGCAGGGGGGAGGAGAGCAGTTCTTC.

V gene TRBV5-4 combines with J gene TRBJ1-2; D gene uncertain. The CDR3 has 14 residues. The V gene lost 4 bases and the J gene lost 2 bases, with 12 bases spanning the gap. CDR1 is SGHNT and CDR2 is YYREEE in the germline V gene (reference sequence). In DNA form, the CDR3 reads TGTGCCAGCAGCCCCCTTGAAGGGAACTATGGCTACACCTTC. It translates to CASSPLEGNYGYTF. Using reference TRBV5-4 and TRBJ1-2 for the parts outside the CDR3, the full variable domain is ETGVTQSPTHLIKTRGQQVTLRCSSQSGHNTVSWYQQALGQGPQFIFQYYREEENGRGNFPPRFSGLQFPNYSSELNVNALELDDSALYLCASSPLEGNYGYTFGSGTRLTVV.

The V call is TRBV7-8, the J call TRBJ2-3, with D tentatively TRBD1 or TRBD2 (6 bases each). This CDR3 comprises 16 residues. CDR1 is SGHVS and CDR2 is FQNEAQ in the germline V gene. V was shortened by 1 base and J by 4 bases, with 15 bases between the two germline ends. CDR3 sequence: CASSLEQGRKADTQYF. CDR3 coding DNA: TGTGCCAGCAGCTTAGAGCAGGGGAGGAAGGCAGATACGCAGTATTTT.

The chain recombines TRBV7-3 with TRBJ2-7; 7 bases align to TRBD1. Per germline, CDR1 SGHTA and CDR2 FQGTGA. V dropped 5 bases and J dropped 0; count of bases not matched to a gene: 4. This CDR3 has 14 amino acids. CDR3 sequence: CASSPGTVSYEQYF. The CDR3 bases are TGTGCCAGCAGCCCTGGGACAGTCTCCTACGAGCAGTACTTC.